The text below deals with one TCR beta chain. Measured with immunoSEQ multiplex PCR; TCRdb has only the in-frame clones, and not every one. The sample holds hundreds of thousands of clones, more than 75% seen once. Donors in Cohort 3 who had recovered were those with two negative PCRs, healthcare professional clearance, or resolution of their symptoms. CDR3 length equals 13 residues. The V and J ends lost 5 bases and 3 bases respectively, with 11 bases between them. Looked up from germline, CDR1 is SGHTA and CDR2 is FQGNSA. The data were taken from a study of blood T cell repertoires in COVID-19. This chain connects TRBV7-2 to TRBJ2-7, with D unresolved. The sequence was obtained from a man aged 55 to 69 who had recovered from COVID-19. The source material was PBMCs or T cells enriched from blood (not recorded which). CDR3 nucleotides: TGTGCCAGCAGCATACCTTCAGACTACGAGCAGTACTTC. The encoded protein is CASSIPSDYEQYF.